The 25 T cell receptor beta chains reported below all come from one sample, sequenced in a study of blood T cells in healthy people across ages. Primed by a sample-barcoded 5' primer and a J-beta primer mix, a second PCR proceeded for about 7 to 11 cycles. TCRdb processed the 5' RACE reads anew with MiXCR; each CDR3 protein has one entry. The data show some 760,000 distinct CDR3 sequences, with 20% to 30% seen just once and 9.4% held by the top ten. This sample also belongs to another study, concerning T cells of mothers and their children.

The sample taken for sequencing was blood. The receptors shown here come from a boy between 5 and 17 years old in good health.

This chain uses TRBV5-1 with TRBJ1-6, with TRBD1 as a possible D gene (5 bases). The ends were cut back, 2 bases at V and 9 bases at J, with 18 bases in the middle. The CDR3 consists of 16 residues. CDR1 is SGHRS and CDR2 is YFSETQ in the germline V gene. The CDR3 DNA reads as TGCGCCAGCAGCTTCTCATACGGGGACCGCGGTTCACCCCTCCACTTT. Translating gives CASSFSYGDRGSPLHF.

This clonotype was recorded only once. The chain combines TRBV21-1 with TRBJ1-2; the DNA was not used to check the table's D call, TRBD1. TRBV21-1 is described as a pseudogene. The CDR3 is 16 amino acids. DNA for the CDR3: TGTGCCAGCAGCAAACCGACCAGGGGGAATAACTATGGCTACACCTTC. Protein product: CASSKPTRGNNYGYTF.

The CDR3 nucleotides are TGCAGCGTATCCGATGGCTACACCTTC. It codes for CSVSDGYTF. The V and J genes are TRBV29-1 and TRBJ1-2, with D unresolved. Trimming removed 6 bases at V and 6 bases at J, with 5 bases between. This CDR3 is 9 amino acids long. Germline V CDR1 and CDR2: SQVTM, ANQGSEA.

This clonotype showed up just a few times. The chain is built from TRBV20-1 and TRBJ2-3, with D tentatively TRBD2 (5 bases). The germline V and J ends were trimmed by 3 bases and 4 bases, with 17 bases remaining between them. Germline V gene sequence: CDR1 DFQATT, CDR2 SNEGSKA (reference sequence). The CDR3 is 15 amino acids. Written as DNA, the CDR3 is TGCAGTGCTAGGCTAGCATCAAGTTTATCAGATACGCAGTATTTT. Translating gives CSARLASSLSDTQYF.

This clonotype has only a few counts. The chain combines TRBV2 with TRBJ2-7; D not certain. The ends were cut back, 7 bases at V and 0 bases at J, with 7 bases in the middle. This CDR3 region has 12 residues. Per germline, CDR1 SNHLY and CDR2 FYNNEI. The CDR3 region has the DNA TGTGCCAGCACCCCTAGCTCCTACGAGCAGTACTTC. Translated, it gives CASTPSSYEQYF. Based on the CDR3 plus reference TRBV2 and TRBJ2-7, the full variable domain is EPEVTQTPSHQVTQMGQEVILRCVPISNHLYFYWYRQILGQKVEFLVSFYNNEISEKSEIFDDQFSVERPDGSNFTLKIRSTKLEDSAMYFCASTPSSYEQYFGPGTRLTVT.

This sequence joins TRBV27 and TRBJ1-4; D perhaps matches TRBD1 (6 bases). In germline, CDR1 is MNHEY, CDR2 SMNVEV (reference sequence). The CDR3 spans 15 residues. Trimming left V 3 bases short and J 3 bases short, with 11 bases between. Here the CDR3 DNA reads TGTGCCAGCAGTTTGACGGGGGGCCCTAATGAAAAACTGTTTTTT. This codes for CASSLTGGPNEKLFF.

This chain joins TRBV11-1 and TRBJ2-1; tentative D call: TRBD1 (5 bases). Trimming shortened V by 2 bases and J by 10 bases, and 12 bases separated the two germline ends. The germline CDR1 and CDR2 sequences are SGHAT and FQDESV (reference sequence). CDR3 size: 13 residues. This CDR3 reads CASSLRRGDEQFF. CDR3 sequence (DNA): TGTGCCAGCAGCTTACGAAGGGGCGACGAGCAGTTCTTC. Together with reference TRBV11-1 and TRBJ2-1, the CDR3 gives the full variable domain: EAEVAQSPRYKITEKSQAVAFWCDPISGHATLYWYRQILGQGPELLVQFQDESVVDDSQLPKDRFSAERLKGVDSTLKIQPAELGDSAMYLCASSLRRGDEQFFGPGTRLTVL.

As regards this clonotype: At one end the junction does not follow the germline gene, possibly because of a read error. The chain joins TRBV5-1 to TRBJ2-5; 9 nucleotides agree with TRBD2. Per germline, CDR1 SGHRS and CDR2 YFSETQ. The CDR3 length is 17 residues. For the CDR3, the DNA is TGCGCCAGCAGCTTGATCTCTAGCGGGATATCTGAGAAGGGGCGGTTCTTC. Translation: CASSLISSGISEKGRFF.

This clonotype was counted only a few times. This chain uses TRBV20-1 with TRBJ2-3; a possible D gene is TRBD1 (5 bases). V lost 3 bases, J lost 12 bases, and 28 bases lay in between. The CDR3 length is 16 residues. CDR1 and CDR2 from the germline V gene are DFQATT and SNEGSKA (reference sequence). The CDR3 DNA follows: TGCAGTGCTAGTAGCCGGATAGGGCAGGGAATAGAACCACAGTATTTT. It translates to CSASSRIGQGIEPQYF.

This clonotype was seen many times. CDR3: CASNIRRGTGELFF. The CDR3 DNA reads TGTGCCAGCAACATCCGCAGGGGCACCGGGGAGCTGTTTTTT. The chain employs TRBV2 and TRBJ2-2, with a possible D match to TRBD1 (6 bases). The V gene lost 7 bases and the J gene lost 4 bases, with 13 bases spanning the gap. Germline loops: CDR1 SNHLY, CDR2 FYNNEI. The CDR3 extends over 14 amino acids.

As regards this clonotype: A read error may produce the germline difference seen at one junction end. The chain carries TRBV12-3 or TRBV12-4 and TRBJ2-5; no reliable D call. The CDR3 is made up of 14 amino acids. CDR3 DNA: TGCGCCAGCAGTCCGGGTGGAAGTCAAGAGACCAAGTACTTC. Its protein product is CASSPGGSQETKYF.

This clonotype has more than one count but fewer than ten. V gene TRBV7-9 combines with J gene TRBJ2-3, with 9 nucleotides matching TRBD1. This CDR3 has 16 amino acids. In germline, CDR1 is SEHNR, CDR2 FQNEAQ (reference sequence). Trimming took 4 bases from V and 6 from J; bases not matched to a gene: 11. CDR3 protein: CASSYGQGIGQDTQYF. CDR3 DNA sequence: TGTGCCAGCAGCTACGGACAGGGGATTGGGCAGGATACGCAGTATTTT.

The chain employs TRBV12-3 or TRBV12-4 and TRBJ2-5; no definite D call. V gave up 2 bases and J gave up 2 bases, with 12 bases separating them. This CDR3 is built from 15 residues. The chain's CDR3 is CASSLHGSPQETQYF. CDR3 DNA: TGTGCCAGCAGTTTACATGGTAGTCCACAAGAGACCCAGTACTTC.

The chain couples TRBV20-1 to TRBJ1-5; 7 positions agree with TRBD1. The ends lost 6 bases at V and 9 bases at J; junction bases unmatched: 14. Germline V lookup: CDR1 DFQATT, CDR2 SNEGSKA (reference sequence). The CDR3 length is 14 residues. CDR3 in DNA: TGCAGTGCCAGTGCCGGACAGGTGAGCCGGCCCCAGCATTTT. It translates to CSASAGQVSRPQHF.

In this sample, this clonotype turned up a few times. V gene TRBV19 combines with J gene TRBJ2-7, with D possibly matching TRBD1 (6 bases). This CDR3 contains 15 residues. In germline, CDR1 is LNHDA, CDR2 SQIVND (reference sequence). V lost 1 base, J lost 7 bases, and 17 bases lay in between. The CDR3 DNA reads TGTGCCAGTAGTATAGCTGGGCAGGGGCGTGGAGAGCAGTACTTC. It is translated as CASSIAGQGRGEQYF.

The chain is built from TRBV18 and TRBJ1-1; D uncertain. The V end was cut by 0 bases, the J end by 11 bases, with 13 bases between. The CDR3 is made up of 13 amino acids. The germline CDR1 and CDR2 sequences are KGHSH and LQKENI. The CDR3 DNA sequence: TGTGCCAGCTCACCACCGGGCGCGCAGTGGGCTTTCTTT. Its translation: CASSPPGAQWAFF. The full variable domain, rest sourced from reference TRBV18 and TRBJ1-1, is NAGVMQNPRHLVRRRGQEARLRCSPMKGHSHVYWYRQLPEEGLKFMVYLQKENIIDESGMPKERFSAEFPKEGPSILRIQQVVRGDSAAYFCASSPPGAQWAFFGQGTRLTVV.

The chain links TRBV4-2 to TRBJ2-1; D is unclear. Germline V gene sequence: CDR1 LGHNA, CDR2 YNFKEQ. CDR3 length equals 16 residues. V gave up 0 bases and J gave up 4 bases, with 13 bases separating them. Here the CDR3 reads CASSQEALELYNEQFF. CDR3 in DNA: TGTGCCAGCAGCCAAGAGGCTCTAGAGCTATACAATGAGCAGTTCTTC.

V gene TRBV7-2 combines with J gene TRBJ2-7, with TRBD2 identical over 9 bases. Germline CDR1 SGHTA, CDR2 FQGNSA. V shed 1 base and J 3 bases; nucleotides not matched to a gene: 4. CDR3 length: 15 amino acids. The CDR3 loop is CASSLDPAGGYEQYF. As DNA, the CDR3 is TGTGCCAGCAGCTTAGATCCAGCGGGAGGCTACGAGCAGTACTTC.

This chain connects TRBV5-5 to TRBJ2-3, with 8 bases matching TRBD2. Germline CDR1 and CDR2: SGHKS and YYEKEE (reference sequence). The trim removed 2 bases at V and 6 bases at J, leaving 5 bases unmatched. The CDR3 length is 14 residues. This CDR3 is CASSFGGASDTQYF. The CDR3 DNA reads TGTGCCAGCAGCTTCGGGGGGGCAAGTGATACGCAGTATTTT.

This chain joins TRBV20-1 and TRBJ2-7; unclear D gene. Trimming stripped 0 bases from V and 5 bases from J, with 11 bases between. CDR1 and CDR2 (germline): DFQATT, SNEGSKA (reference sequence). The CDR3 has 13 residues. CDR3 DNA: TGCAGTGCTAGAGATCTCCCCGACGACGAGCAGTACTTC. Protein sequence: CSARDLPDDEQYF.

This clonotype came up a few times. The chain carries TRBV9 and TRBJ2-5; 8 bases agree with TRBD2. Matching the DNA end better, TRBJ2-1 makes the J call doubtful. Looked up from germline, CDR1 is SGDLS and CDR2 is YYNGEE. The CDR3 spans 16 residues. The CDR3 reads CASSPLQRESLGEQFF. The CDR3 DNA sequence: TGTGCCAGCAGTCCACTGCAGCGGGAGTCACTTGGTGAGCAGTTCTTC.

Turning to this clonotype: Mismatch with germline at one junction end may stem from a read error. The chain joins TRBV28 to TRBJ1-2; D perhaps matches TRBD1 (6 bases). CDR1 is MDHEN and CDR2 is SYDVKM in the germline V gene. This CDR3 has 14 residues. For the CDR3, the DNA is TGTGCCAGCAGTTTGGGGGGCGACGAATATGGCCACACCTTC. This sequence encodes CASSLGGDEYGHTF.

This chain connects TRBV9 to TRBJ2-1; no firm D call. V was shortened by 5 bases and J by 9 bases, with 9 bases between the two germline ends. Per the germline V gene, CDR1 is SGDLS and CDR2 is YYNGEE. This CDR3 contains 11 residues. CDR3 sequence reads: CASRGYGEQFF. CDR3 bases: TGTGCCAGCAGGGGATACGGTGAGCAGTTCTTC.

This clonotype appeared a few times. The rearrangement uses TRBV3-1 and TRBJ2-5, with unresolved D. The J call may be in error: the DNA end matches TRBJ2-7 better. CDR3 length: 14 residues. Per the germline V gene, CDR1 is LGHDT and CDR2 is YNNKEL (reference sequence). The CDR3 loop reads CASSRNPGPYEQYF. The CDR3 nucleotides are TGTGCCAGCAGCCGCAATCCCGGGCCCTACGAGCAGTACTTC.

There are many counts of this clonotype. This rearrangement joins TRBV11-1 to TRBJ1-2; D is perhaps TRBD1 (6 bases). The CDR3 runs 15 residues. The V gene's germline CDR1 is SGHAT and CDR2 FQDESV (reference sequence). Trimming removed 4 bases at V and 2 bases at J, with 14 bases between. CDR3 sequence: CASSSSQGSNYGYTF. DNA for the CDR3: TGTGCCAGCAGCTCCTCACAGGGTAGCAACTATGGCTACACCTTC.